These 18 T cell receptor beta chains were sequenced from one sample in a study of T-cell reconstitution after alpha-beta-depleted transplantation in children. TCRbeta library preparation incorporated unique molecular identifiers. TCRdb ran MiXCR on the PCR reads and lists one entry per CDR3 protein. The sample has hundreds of thousands of distinct CDR3 sequences; roughly a quarter are singletons. The material was PBMCs, mostly from graft donor cells, obtained 360 days after TCRalphabeta/CD19-depleted stem cell transplant. These receptors were taken from a female patient aged 2-15 years who had a stem cell transplant for congenital amegakaryocytic thrombocytopenia, so the T cells may come from the graft donor.

The CDR3 is CASSWGLAGGPDTQYF. CDR3 in DNA: TGTGCCAGCAGCTGGGGACTAGCGGGAGGACCCGATACGCAGTATTTT. This rearrangement joins TRBV5-4 to TRBJ2-3; the match to TRBD2 covers 15 bases. Trimming at V came to 3 bases and at J to 6 bases, leaving 5 bases not matched to a gene. Per the germline V gene, CDR1 is SGHNT and CDR2 is YYREEE (reference sequence). This CDR3 has 16 amino acids.

The rearrangement uses TRBV12-3 or TRBV12-4 and TRBJ2-3; no clear D. The CDR3 has 12 amino acids. V gave up 4 bases and J gave up 2 bases, with 4 bases separating them. The CDR3 loop is CASSSPTDTQYF. In nucleotides, the CDR3 is TGTGCCAGCAGTTCCCCCACAGATACGCAGTATTTT.

The CDR3 region is CASSSDINGNTGELFF. In DNA, the CDR3 is TGCGCCAGCAGCTCAGATATTAACGGTAACACCGGGGAGCTGTTTTTT. The chain combines TRBV5-1 with TRBJ2-2; the D is unclear. V lost 3 bases and J 2 bases, leaving 14 bases between the germline ends. CDR3 size: 16 residues. CDR1 is SGHRS, CDR2 YFSETQ, per germline.

This clonotype has only a few counts. This chain connects TRBV6-4 to TRBJ2-3; 12 bases fit TRBD1. Per the germline V gene, CDR1 is MRHNA and CDR2 is SNTAGT. After removal of 2 bases from V and 4 bases from J, the junction contained 1 base not matched to a gene. The CDR3 runs 15 residues. The CDR3 reads CASSDGTGGADTQYF. The CDR3 bases are TGTGCCAGCAGTGACGGGACAGGGGGCGCAGATACGCAGTATTTT.

This clonotype was recorded many times. The rearrangement joins TRBV12-3 or TRBV12-4 to TRBJ2-3; TRBD2 matches 9 bases. This CDR3 comprises 13 residues. V lost 7 bases, J lost 5 bases, and 4 bases stayed unmatched. CDR3 nucleotides: TGTGCCAGCAAAGCGGGGGGAAGAGATACGCAGTATTTT. Protein: CASKAGGRDTQYF.

This rearrangement joins TRBV12-3 or TRBV12-4 to TRBJ1-4, with D uncertain. The CDR3 extends over 13 amino acids. Trimming removed 5 bases at V and 5 bases at J, with 9 bases between. The CDR3 region is CASSRPGNEKLFF. CDR3 DNA: TGTGCCAGCAGTAGGCCGGGGAATGAAAAACTGTTTTTT.

This clonotype was counted only a few times. The genes are TRBV10-3 and TRBJ2-1; 10 nucleotides line up with TRBD2. There are 14 residues in the CDR3. Germline CDR1 ENHRY, CDR2 SYGVKD. J lost 5 bases, V lost 2 bases, and 0 bases had no gene match. The CDR3 nucleotides are TGTGCCATCAGTGAGGGACTAGCGGACAATGAGCAGTTCTTC. This gives the protein CAISEGLADNEQFF.

The chain is built from TRBV4-1 and TRBJ2-2; no reliable D call. The CDR3 sequence is 15 residues long. Trimming shortened V by 1 base and J by 4 bases, and 10 bases separated the two germline ends. Germline V gene sequence: CDR1 MGHRA, CDR2 YSYEKL. As DNA, the CDR3 is TGCGCCAGCAGCCAAGTACCGAAGGGCACCGGGGAGCTGTTTTTT. Encoded protein: CASSQVPKGTGELFF.

This clonotype has only a few counts. The chain couples TRBV28 to TRBJ1-2; no definite D call. The length of the CDR3 is 14 residues. In germline, CDR1 is MDHEN, CDR2 SYDVKM. The V end lost 3 bases, the J end lost 4 bases, and 12 bases lay between the germline ends. The CDR3 sequence is CASSFQNLVYGYTF. In DNA form, the CDR3 reads TGTGCCAGCAGTTTTCAGAATTTAGTCTATGGCTACACCTTC.

The chain is built from TRBV12-3 or TRBV12-4 and TRBJ2-7; the match to TRBD2 covers 14 bases. This CDR3 region has 17 residues. V shed 5 bases and J 3 bases; nucleotides not matched to a gene: 9. The CDR3 coding sequence is TGTGCCAGCAGTGCCCCGGGACTAGCGGGGGCTATCTACGAGCAGTACTTC. Protein: CASSAPGLAGAIYEQYF.

This clonotype has just a few counts. This rearrangement joins TRBV27 to TRBJ1-4; TRBD1 matches at 7 bases. The CDR3 loop spans 14 amino acids. The trim removed 6 bases at V and 4 bases at J, leaving 5 bases unmatched. CDR1 and CDR2 from the germline V gene are MNHEY and SMNVEV (reference sequence). The CDR3 region is CASRRGGSNEKLFF. The CDR3 coding sequence is TGTGCCAGCAGAAGAGGGGGCAGTAATGAAAAACTGTTTTTT.

This clonotype has a handful of counts. The genes are TRBV6-2 or TRBV6-3 and TRBJ2-1; the D is unclear. Trimming shortened V by 5 bases and J by 9 bases, and 11 bases separated the two germline ends. The germline V gene encodes CDR1 MNHEY and CDR2 SVGEGT. The CDR3 covers 12 residues. CDR3 in DNA: TGTGCCAGCAGTCAGCTCTGGGGTGAGCAGTTCTTC. It specifies CASSQLWGEQFF.

The sample holds a few counts of this clonotype. The J gene is TRBJ2-7, the V gene TRBV27, with TRBD2 matching over 9 bases. J gave up 2 bases and V 7 bases, and 6 bases lay outside the gene matches. This CDR3 spans 14 amino acids. The germline gives CDR1 MNHEY, CDR2 SMNVEV (reference sequence). The CDR3, as DNA: TGTGCCAGCATGGCTAGCGGGACTACCTACGAGCAGTACTTC. Amino acid sequence: CASMASGTTYEQYF.

This clonotype has at least ten counts. The CDR3 sequence is CASRFDRGGSGLFF. The CDR3 DNA follows: TGTGCCAGCAGATTTGACAGGGGCGGATCGGGGCTGTTTTTT. The chain carries TRBV12-3 or TRBV12-4 and TRBJ2-2; 8 positions agree with TRBD1. The CDR3 consists of 14 residues. V trimming: 6 bases; J trimming: 13 bases; junction bases outside the gene matches: 13.

This clonotype was observed many times. The V call is TRBV29-1, the J call TRBJ1-3; the D is unclear. Trimming removed 5 bases at V and 4 bases at J, with 9 bases between. This CDR3 is built from 12 residues. Germline V gene lookup returns CDR1 SQVTM and CDR2 ANQGSEA. The CDR3 nucleotides are TGCAGCGTTTCGAAATCCGGAAACACCATATATTTT. It specifies CSVSKSGNTIYF.

The V and J genes are TRBV6-5 and TRBJ1-4; D unclear. The ends were cut back, 0 bases at V and 0 bases at J, with 8 bases in the middle. CDR3 length: 16 amino acids. CDR1 and CDR2 from the germline V gene are MNHEY and SVGAGI. For the CDR3, the DNA is TGTGCCAGCAGTTACTCGGCGGGTGCAACTAATGAAAAACTGTTTTTT. Its protein is CASSYSAGATNEKLFF.

This clonotype was picked up a small number of times. The chain couples TRBV2 to TRBJ2-2; 8 nucleotides line up with TRBD1. Germline V gene lookup returns CDR1 SNHLY and CDR2 FYNNEI. V dropped 6 bases and J dropped 0; count of bases not matched to a gene: 9. The CDR3 spans 17 residues. CDR3 residues: CASRDYGQGTNTGELFF. CDR3 coding DNA: TGTGCCAGCAGGGACTACGGACAGGGAACGAACACCGGGGAGCTGTTTTTT.

This clonotype turned up a few times. This chain uses TRBV12-3 or TRBV12-4 with TRBJ2-2, with D tentatively TRBD2 (6 bases). This CDR3 is 14 amino acids long. V was cut by 5 bases and J by 4 bases, with 11 bases left in between. The CDR3 region has the DNA TGTGCCAGCAGTCCACTAGCTGGCACCGGGGAGCTGTTTTTT. It translates to CASSPLAGTGELFF.